This T cell receptor beta chain comes out of a study of CD8+ T cells in alopecia areata. In its sample, this clone was seen once. Reverse transcription of extracted RNA yielded cDNA, which provided the sequencing template. The method was immunoSEQ multiplex PCR; TCRdb's version includes in-frame clones alone and lacks a portion of them. The top ten clones hold around 17% of a sample with under 110,000 clones, roughly 60% of them seen once. CDR1 and CDR2 (germline): SGHRS, YFSETQ. The CDR3 extends over 13 amino acids. The V end was cut by 4 bases, the J end by 4 bases, with 9 bases between. Treatment indicated: oral pan-JAK inhibitor, 5-10 mg twice daily.

This sample comprised CD8+ T cells sorted from blood, obtained at roughly week 55, from a patient treated with tofacitinib. The receptor comes from a human donor with alopecia areata. This chain joins TRBV5-1 and TRBJ2-1; D unresolved. CDR3 in amino acids: CASSRGDYNEQFF. In DNA, the CDR3 is TGCGCCAGCAGCCGTGGGGATTACAATGAGCAGTTCTTC.